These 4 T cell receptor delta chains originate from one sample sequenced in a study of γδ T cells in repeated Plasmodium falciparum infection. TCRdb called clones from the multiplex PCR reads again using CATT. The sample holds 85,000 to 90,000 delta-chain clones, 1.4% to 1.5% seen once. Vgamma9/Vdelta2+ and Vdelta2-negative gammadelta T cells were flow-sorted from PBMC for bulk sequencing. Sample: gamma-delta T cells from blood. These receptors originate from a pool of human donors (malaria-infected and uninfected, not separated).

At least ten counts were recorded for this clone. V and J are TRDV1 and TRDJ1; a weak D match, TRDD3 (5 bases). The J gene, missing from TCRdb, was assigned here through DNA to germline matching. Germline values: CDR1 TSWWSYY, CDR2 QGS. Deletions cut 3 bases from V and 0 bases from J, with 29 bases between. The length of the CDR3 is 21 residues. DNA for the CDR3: TGTGCTCTTGGGGACGATCTACGTAACGGTCTCGGGGGTGAGAACACCGATAAACTCATCTTT. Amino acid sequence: CALGDDLRNGLGGENTDKLIF.

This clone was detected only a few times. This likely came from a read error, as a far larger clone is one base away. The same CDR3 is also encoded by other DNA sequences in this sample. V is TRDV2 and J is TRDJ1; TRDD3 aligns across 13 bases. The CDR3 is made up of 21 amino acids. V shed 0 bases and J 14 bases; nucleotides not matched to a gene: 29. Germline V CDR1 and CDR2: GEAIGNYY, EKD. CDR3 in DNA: TGTGCCTGTGACACCGACAACTGGGGGATACGCGTCTTACCAATCACCCCCCCTCGGATCTTT. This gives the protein CACDTDNWGIRVLPITPPRIF.

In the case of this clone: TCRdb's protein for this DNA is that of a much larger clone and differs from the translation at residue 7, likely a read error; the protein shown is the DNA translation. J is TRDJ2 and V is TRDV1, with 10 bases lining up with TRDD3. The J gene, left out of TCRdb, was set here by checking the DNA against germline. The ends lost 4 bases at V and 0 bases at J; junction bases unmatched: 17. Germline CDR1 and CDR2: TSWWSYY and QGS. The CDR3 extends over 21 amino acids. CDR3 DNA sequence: TGTGCTCTTGGGGTTTCCCCGTACTGGGGGATCCAAACTTCTTTGACAGCACAACTCTTCTTT. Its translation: CALGVSPYWGIQTSLTAQLFF.

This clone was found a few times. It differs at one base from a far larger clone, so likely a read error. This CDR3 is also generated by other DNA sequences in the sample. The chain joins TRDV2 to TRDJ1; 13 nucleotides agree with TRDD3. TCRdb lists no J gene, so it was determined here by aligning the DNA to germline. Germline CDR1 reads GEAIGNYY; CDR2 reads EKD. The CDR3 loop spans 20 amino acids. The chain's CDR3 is CACDTKYWGIRALYTDKLIF. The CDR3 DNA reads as TGTGCCTGCGACACTAAGTACTGGGGGATACGCGCCCTGTACACCGATAAACTCATCTTT.